Following are 2 T cell receptor beta chains from one sample sequenced in a study of regulatory T cells in long-lasting Graves disease. As to time point: newly diagnosed GD, antithyroid drugs for less than 3 months. RNA from PBMCs was the source of the TCR library. HTBI primers from iRepertoire and Arm-PCR of CDR3 regions yielded the TCR beta libraries. TCRdb analysed the multiplex PCR reads with MiXCR anew, one entry per CDR3 protein. The sample consists of about 530,000 distinct CDR3 sequences, more than 15% of them appearing once. These same data were also listed under a study on T cells in Graves' hyperthyroidism and ophthalmopathy.

The sample was peripheral blood mononuclear cells (PBMCs), taken at new diagnosis, from a patient treated with antithyroid drugs. These TCRs come from a woman aged 35-65 years with Graves disease.

This rearrangement joins TRBV19 to TRBJ2-2; D may be TRBD1 (6 bases). Germline V CDR1 and CDR2: LNHDA, SQIVND (reference sequence). The CDR3 covers 16 residues. V lost 4 bases and J lost 6, with 18 bases in between. The CDR3 DNA reads TGTGCCAGTAGTACGAACTCAGGGGCGTATTCCGGGGAGCTGTTTTTT. Encoded protein: CASSTNSGAYSGELFF.

Ten or more counts support this clonotype. The CDR3 DNA reads TGTGCCAGCAGCCAAGACCAGCCCACAGATACGCAGTATTTT. Protein product: CASSQDQPTDTQYF. This rearrangement joins TRBV3-1 to TRBJ2-3; D gene uncertain. V lost 0 bases to trimming and J lost 2 bases, with 6 bases between them. Germline V gives CDR1 LGHDT, CDR2 YNNKEL (reference sequence). CDR3 size: 14 residues.